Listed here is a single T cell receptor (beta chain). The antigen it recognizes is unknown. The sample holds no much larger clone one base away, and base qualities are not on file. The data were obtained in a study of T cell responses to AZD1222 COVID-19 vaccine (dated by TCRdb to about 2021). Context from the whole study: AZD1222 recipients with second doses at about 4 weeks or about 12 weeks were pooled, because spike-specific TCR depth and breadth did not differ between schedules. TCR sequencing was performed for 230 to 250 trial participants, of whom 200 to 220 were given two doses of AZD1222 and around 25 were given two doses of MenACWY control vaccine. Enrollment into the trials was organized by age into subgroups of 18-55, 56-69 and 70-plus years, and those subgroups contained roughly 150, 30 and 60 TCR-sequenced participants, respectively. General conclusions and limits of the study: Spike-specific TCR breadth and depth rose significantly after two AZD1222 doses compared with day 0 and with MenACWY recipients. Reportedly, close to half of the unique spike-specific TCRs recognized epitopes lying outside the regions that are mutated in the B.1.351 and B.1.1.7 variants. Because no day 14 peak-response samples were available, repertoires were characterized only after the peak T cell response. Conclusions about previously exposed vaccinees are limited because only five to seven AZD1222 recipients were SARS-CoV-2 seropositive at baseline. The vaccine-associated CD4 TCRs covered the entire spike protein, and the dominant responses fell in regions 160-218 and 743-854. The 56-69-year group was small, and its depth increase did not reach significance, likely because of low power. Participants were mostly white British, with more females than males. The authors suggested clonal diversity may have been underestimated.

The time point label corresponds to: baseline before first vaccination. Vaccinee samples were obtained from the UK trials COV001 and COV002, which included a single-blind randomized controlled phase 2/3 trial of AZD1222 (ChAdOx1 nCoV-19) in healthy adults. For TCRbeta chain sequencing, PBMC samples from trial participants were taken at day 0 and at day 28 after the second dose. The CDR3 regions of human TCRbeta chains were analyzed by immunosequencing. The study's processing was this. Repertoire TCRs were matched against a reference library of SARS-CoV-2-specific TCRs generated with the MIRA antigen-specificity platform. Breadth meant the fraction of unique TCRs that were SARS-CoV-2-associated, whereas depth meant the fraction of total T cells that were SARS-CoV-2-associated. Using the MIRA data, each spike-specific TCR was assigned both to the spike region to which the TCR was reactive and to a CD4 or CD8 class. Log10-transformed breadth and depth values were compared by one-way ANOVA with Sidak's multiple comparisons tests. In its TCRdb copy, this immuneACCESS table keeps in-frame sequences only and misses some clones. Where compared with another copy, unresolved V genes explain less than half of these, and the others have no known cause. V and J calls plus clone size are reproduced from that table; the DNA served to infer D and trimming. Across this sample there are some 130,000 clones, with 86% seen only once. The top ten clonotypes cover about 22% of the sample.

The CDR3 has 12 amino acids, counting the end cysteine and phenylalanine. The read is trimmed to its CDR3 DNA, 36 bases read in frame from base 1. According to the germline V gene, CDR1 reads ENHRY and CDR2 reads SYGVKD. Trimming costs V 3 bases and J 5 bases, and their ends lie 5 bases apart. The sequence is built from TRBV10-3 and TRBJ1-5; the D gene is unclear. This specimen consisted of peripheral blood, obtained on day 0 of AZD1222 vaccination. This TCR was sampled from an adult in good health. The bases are TGTGCCATCAGTGAAGGAGATCAGCCCCAGCATTTT. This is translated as CAISEGDQPQHF.